This TCR beta chain came from a study of T cells in Graves' hyperthyroidism and ophthalmopathy. Broader study findings: Most thyroid-expanded clonotypes above 0.001 were also found in blood.

Amplified TCR beta CDR3 regions came from RNA transcripts. A set of HTBI primers served as the primers for a first-round RT-PCR of the TCR CDR3. One entry per CDR3 protein results from TCRdb running MiXCR on the multiplex PCR reads. The sample has 550,000 to 800,000 distinct CDR3 sequences; about 16% are singletons. Patients aged 18 to 65 had newly diagnosed hyperthyroidism that had lasted under 2 months. Germline assignment: CDR1 MDHEN and CDR2 SYDVKM. J lost 3 bases, V lost 5 bases, and 5 bases had no gene match. This CDR3 has 15 residues. A note on this clonotype: The antigen is not known. This may stem from a read error, because a much larger clone lies one nucleotide away.

The sample was blood. This receptor was obtained from a young man with Graves' hyperthyroidism. This chain joins TRBV28 and TRBJ2-1; 9 nucleotides align to TRBD2. CDR3: CASSRLAGYYNEQFF. The CDR3 DNA is TGTGCCAGCAGTCGGCTAGCGGGGTACTACAATGAGCAGTTCTTC.